This T cell receptor beta chain was sequenced in a study of healthy donors' naive CD4 and CD8 T cells. Study-wide results and caveats: Bulk sequencing left alpha and beta chains unpaired. Homeostatic proliferation of naive T cells was not examined as a bias source.

Each TCR library used around 0.5 ug of total RNA and a linear amplification protocol. Original handling: About five healthy donors contributed fewer than 95,000 sequenced TCR alpha transcripts. TCRdb re-called the reads with MiXCR, one entry per CDR3 protein. The V and J calls come from TCRdb's annotation, not from the publication. This sample has 150,000 to 200,000 distinct CDR3 sequences; 65% to 75% occur once, and the top ten carry roughly 2.3%. Turning to this clonotype: The antigen is unknown.

The V and J ends lost 3 bases and 1 base respectively, with 13 bases between them. Germline assignment: CDR1 LNHDA and CDR2 SQIVND (reference sequence). The CDR3 has 16 amino acids. This clonotype originated in a pool of human donors in good health; the sample pools cells from several healthy donors. This sequence joins TRBV19 and TRBJ1-5, with D perhaps matching TRBD1 (5 bases). The sample was naive CD4+ and CD8+ T cells sorted from blood, pooled from several donors. CDR3 in DNA: TGTGCCAGTAGTATCGCTGGGGCGCGAAGCAATCAGCCCCAGCATTTT. Amino acid sequence: CASSIAGARSNQPQHF.